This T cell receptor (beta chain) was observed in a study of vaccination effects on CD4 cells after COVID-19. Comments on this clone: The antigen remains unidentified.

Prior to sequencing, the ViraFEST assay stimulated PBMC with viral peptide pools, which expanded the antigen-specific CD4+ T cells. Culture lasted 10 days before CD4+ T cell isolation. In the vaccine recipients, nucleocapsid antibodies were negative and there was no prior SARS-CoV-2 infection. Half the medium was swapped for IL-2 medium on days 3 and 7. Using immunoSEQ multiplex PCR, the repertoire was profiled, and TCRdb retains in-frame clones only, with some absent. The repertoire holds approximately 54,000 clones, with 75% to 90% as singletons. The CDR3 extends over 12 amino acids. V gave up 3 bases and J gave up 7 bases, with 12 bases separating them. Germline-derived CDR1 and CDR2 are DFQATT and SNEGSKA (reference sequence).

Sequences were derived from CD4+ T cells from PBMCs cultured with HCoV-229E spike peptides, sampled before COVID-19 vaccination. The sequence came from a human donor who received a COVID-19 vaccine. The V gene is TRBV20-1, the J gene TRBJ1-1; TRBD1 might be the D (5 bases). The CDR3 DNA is TGCAGTGCTAGTTTTGCAGGGCTTGAAGCTTTCTTT. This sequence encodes CSASFAGLEAFF.